The clone carrying this T cell receptor beta chain was picked up many times. A unique molecular identifier was attached to every TCR cDNA molecule. MiXCR was run by TCRdb on the 5' RACE reads, yielding one entry per CDR3 protein. The sample consists of more than 6,000 distinct CDR3 sequences, approximately 9.8% of them appearing once. This entry belongs to a study of spatial heterogeneity in lung cancer. Across the study: The count of detected beta-chain sequences consistently exceeded that of alpha-chain sequences.

Germline V gene sequence: CDR1 SEHNR, CDR2 FQNEAQ (reference sequence). V dropped 5 bases and J dropped 4 bases, with 15 bases sitting between them. This CDR3 has 15 amino acids. This sample's time point: sample taken at primary tumor resection. Samples were obtained from more than 70 donors, all untreated early-stage non-small cell lung cancer patients. The sequence derives from a male donor with early-stage non-small cell lung cancer. The chain employs TRBV7-9 and TRBJ2-1; weak D call: TRBD2 (6 bases). The sequencing here drew on normal lung tissue next to the tumor, taken at surgery. The CDR3 is CASSISLGGYNEQFF. CDR3 DNA sequence: TGTGCCAGCAGCATAAGCCTGGGGGGTTACAATGAGCAGTTCTTC.